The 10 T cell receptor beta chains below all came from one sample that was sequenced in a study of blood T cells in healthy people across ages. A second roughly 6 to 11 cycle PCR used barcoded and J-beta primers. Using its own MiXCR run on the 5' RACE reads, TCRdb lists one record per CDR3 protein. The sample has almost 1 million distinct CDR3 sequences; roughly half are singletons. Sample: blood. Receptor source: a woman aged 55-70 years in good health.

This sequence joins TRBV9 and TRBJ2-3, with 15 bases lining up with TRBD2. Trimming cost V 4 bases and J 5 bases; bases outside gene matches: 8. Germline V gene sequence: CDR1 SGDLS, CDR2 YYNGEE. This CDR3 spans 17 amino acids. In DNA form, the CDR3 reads TGTGCCAGCAGCCGCGAAGGGACTAGCGGGAGGATAGATACGCAGTATTTT. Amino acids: CASSREGTSGRIDTQYF.

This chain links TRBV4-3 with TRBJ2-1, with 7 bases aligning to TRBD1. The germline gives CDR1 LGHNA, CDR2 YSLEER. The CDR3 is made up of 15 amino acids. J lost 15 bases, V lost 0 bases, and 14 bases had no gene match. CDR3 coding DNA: TGCGCCAGCAGCCAAGAGAGGGACAGCCCCACACCGCGGTTCTTC. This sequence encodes CASSQERDSPTPRFF.

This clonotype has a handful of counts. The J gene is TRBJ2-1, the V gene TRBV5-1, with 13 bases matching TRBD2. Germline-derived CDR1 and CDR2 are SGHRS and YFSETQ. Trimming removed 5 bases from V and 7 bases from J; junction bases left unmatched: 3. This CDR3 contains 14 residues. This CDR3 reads CASSGLAGVNEQFF. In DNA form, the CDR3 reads TGCGCCAGCAGTGGACTAGCGGGAGTAAATGAGCAGTTCTTC.

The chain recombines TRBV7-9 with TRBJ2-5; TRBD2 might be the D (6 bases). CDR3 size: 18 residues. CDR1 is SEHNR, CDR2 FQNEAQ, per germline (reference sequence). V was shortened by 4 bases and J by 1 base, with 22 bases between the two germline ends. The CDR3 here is CASSSMRVVAGLQETQYF. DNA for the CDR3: TGTGCCAGCAGCTCTATGAGGGTGGTCGCGGGACTCCAAGAGACCCAGTACTTC.

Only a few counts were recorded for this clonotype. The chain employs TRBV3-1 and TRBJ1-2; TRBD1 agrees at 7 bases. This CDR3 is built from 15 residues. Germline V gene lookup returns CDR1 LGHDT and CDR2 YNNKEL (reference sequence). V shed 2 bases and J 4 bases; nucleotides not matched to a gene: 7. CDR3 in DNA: TGTGCCAGCAGCCAACTCGACAGGGTCGGCTATGGCTACACCTTC. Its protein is CASSQLDRVGYGYTF.

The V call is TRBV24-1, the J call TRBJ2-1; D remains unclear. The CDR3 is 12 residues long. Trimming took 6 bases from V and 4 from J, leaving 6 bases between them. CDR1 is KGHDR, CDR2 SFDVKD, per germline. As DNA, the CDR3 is TGTGCCACCAGTTTTGGGTACAATGAGCAGTTCTTC. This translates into CATSFGYNEQFF.

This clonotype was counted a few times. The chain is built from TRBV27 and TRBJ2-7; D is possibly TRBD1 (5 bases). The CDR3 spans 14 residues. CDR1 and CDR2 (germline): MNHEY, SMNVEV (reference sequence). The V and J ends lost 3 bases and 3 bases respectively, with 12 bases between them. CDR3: CASSLSRVRYEQYF. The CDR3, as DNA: TGTGCCAGCAGTTTGAGCAGGGTACGCTACGAGCAGTACTTC.

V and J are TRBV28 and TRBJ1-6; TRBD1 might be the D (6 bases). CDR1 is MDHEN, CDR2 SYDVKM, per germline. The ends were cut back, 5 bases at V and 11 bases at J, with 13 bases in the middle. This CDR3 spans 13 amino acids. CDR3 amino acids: CASSPPGVPPLHF. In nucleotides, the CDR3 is TGTGCCAGCAGTCCCCCAGGGGTTCCACCCCTCCACTTT.

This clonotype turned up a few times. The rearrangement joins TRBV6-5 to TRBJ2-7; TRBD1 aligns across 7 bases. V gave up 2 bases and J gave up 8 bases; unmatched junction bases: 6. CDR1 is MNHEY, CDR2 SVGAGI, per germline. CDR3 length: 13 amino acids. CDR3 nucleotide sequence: TGTGCCAGCAGTTACCAAGACAGGGTCCAGCAGTACTTC. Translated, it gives CASSYQDRVQQYF.

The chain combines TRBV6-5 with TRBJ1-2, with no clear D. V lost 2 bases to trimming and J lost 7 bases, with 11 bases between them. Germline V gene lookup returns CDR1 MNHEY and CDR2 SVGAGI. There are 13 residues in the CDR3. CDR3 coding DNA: TGTGCCAGCAGTTACAAATCCCTTGGTGGCTACACCTTC. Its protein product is CASSYKSLGGYTF.